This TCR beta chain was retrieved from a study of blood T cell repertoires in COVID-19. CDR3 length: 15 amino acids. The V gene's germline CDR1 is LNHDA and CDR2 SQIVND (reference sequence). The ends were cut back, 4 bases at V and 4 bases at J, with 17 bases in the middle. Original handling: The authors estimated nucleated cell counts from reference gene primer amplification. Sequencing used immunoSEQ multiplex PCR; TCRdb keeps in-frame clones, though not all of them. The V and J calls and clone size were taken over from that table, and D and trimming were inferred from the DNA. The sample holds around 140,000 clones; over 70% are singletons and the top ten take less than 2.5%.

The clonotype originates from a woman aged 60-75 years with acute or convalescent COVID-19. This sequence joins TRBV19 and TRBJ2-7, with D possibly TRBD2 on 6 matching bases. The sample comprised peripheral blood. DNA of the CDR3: TGTGCCAGTAGTAAGAGGGAGGAGGCCCTGTACGAGCAGTACTTC. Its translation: CASSKREEALYEQYF.